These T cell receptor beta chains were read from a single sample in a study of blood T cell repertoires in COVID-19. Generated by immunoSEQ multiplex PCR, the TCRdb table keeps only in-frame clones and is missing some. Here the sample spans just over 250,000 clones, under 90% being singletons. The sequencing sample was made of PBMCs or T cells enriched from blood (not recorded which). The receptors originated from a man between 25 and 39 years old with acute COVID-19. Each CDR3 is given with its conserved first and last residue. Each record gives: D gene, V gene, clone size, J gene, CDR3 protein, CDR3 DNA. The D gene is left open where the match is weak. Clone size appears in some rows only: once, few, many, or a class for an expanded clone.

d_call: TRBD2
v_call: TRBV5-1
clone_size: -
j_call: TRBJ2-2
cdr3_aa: CASSTGGSANTGELFF
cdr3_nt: TGCGCCAGCAGCACGGGGGGTTCCGCGAACACCGGGGAGCTGTTTTTT

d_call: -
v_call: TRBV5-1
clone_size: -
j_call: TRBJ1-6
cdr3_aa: CASSPLHSSYNSPLHF
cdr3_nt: TGCGCCAGCAGCCCACTTCATAGCTCCTATAATTCACCCCTCCACTTT

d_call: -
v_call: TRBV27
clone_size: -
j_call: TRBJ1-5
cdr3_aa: CASSFSGEGQPQHF
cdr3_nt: TGTGCCAGCAGTTTTTCCGGCGAGGGTCAGCCCCAGCATTTT

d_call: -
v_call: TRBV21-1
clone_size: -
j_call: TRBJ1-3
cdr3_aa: CASSSGQGVSGNTIYF
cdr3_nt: TGTGCCAGCAGCTCAGGACAGGGGGTCTCTGGAAACACCATATATTTT

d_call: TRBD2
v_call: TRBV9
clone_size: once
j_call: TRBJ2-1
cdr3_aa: CASSRLTPSGYNEQFF
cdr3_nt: TGTGCCAGCAGCCGTCTTACCCCTAGCGGTTACAATGAGCAGTTCTTC

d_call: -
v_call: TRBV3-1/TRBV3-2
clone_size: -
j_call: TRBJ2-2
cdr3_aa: CAARGALPKNTGELFF
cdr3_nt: TGTGCCGCTCGGGGGGCCTTGCCTAAGAACACCGGGGAGCTGTTTTTT

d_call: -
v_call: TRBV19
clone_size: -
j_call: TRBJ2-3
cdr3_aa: CASTRSPGLDTDTQYF
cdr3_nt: TGTGCCAGTACTCGATCGCCCGGGTTGGATACAGATACGCAGTATTTT

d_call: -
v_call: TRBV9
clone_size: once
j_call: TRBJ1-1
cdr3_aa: CASSFEMNTEAFF
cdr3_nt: TGTGCCAGCAGCTTCGAGATGAACACTGAAGCTTTCTTT

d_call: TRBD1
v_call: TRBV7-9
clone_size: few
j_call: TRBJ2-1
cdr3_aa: CASSLSGTVSSNEQFF
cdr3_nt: TGTGCCAGCAGCTTATCCGGGACAGTCTCTTCCAATGAGCAGTTCTTC

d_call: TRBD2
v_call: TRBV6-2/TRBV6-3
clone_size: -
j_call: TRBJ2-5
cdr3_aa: CASSYPQLAGQETQYF
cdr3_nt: TGTGCCAGCAGTTACCCACAACTAGCGGGGCAAGAGACCCAGTACTTC

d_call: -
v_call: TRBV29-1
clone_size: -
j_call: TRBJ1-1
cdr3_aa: CSVDPGNGNTEAFF
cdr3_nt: TGCAGCGTTGATCCAGGGAATGGGAACACTGAAGCTTTCTTT

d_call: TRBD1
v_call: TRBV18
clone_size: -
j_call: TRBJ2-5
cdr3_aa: CASSPRQGPTETQYF
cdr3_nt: TGTGCCAGCTCACCGAGACAGGGACCAACGGAGACCCAGTACTTC

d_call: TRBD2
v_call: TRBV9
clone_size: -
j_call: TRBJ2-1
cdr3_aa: CASSVAASGSSYNEQFF
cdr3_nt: TGTGCCAGCAGCGTAGCGGCTAGCGGGAGCTCCTACAATGAGCAGTTCTTC

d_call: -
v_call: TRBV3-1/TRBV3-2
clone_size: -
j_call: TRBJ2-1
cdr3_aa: CASSTRPRDEQFF
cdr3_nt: TGTGCCAGCAGCACCCGACCCCGGGATGAGCAGTTCTTC

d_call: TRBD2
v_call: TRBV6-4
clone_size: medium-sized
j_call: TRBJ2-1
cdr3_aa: CASSDSSGGANEQFF
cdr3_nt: TGTGCCAGCAGTGACTCTAGCGGGGGGGCCAATGAGCAGTTCTTC

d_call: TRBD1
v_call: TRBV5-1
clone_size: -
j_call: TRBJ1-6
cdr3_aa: CASTHLTGGGPLHF
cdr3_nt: TGCGCCAGCACCCATTTGACAGGGGGAGGACCCCTCCACTTT

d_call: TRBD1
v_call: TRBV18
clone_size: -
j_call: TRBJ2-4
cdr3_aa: CASSLTGTENIQYF
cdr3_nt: TGTGCCAGCTCACTCACCGGGACAGAAAACATTCAGTACTTC

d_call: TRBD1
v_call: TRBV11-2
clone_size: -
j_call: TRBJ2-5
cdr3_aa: CASSGGQSQETQYF
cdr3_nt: TGTGCCAGCAGCGGGGGACAGAGCCAAGAGACCCAGTACTTC

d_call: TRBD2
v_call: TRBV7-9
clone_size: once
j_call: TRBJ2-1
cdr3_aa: CASSPPGGGNEQFF
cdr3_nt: TGTGCCAGCAGCCCGCCTGGCGGGGGCAATGAGCAGTTCTTC

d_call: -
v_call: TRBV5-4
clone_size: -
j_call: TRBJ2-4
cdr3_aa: CASSEGLAKNIQYF
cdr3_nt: TGTGCCAGCAGCGAGGGTCTAGCCAAAAACATTCAGTACTTC

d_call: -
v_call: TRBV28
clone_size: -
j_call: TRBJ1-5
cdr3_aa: CASRSGSNQPQHF
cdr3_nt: TGTGCCAGCAGGTCAGGGAGCAATCAGCCCCAGCATTTT

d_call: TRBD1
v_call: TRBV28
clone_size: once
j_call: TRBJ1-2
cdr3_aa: CASRTTGVGGYTF
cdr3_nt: TGTGCCAGCAGAACGACAGGGGTCGGAGGCTACACCTTC

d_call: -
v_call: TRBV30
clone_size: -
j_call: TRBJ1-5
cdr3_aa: CAWSGYGQPQHF
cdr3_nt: TGTGCCTGGAGCGGGTACGGTCAGCCCCAGCATTTT

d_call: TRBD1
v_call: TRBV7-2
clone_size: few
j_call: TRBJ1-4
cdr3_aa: CASSSNGPGQGYEKLFF
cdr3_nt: TGTGCCAGCAGCTCAAATGGTCCGGGACAGGGTTATGAAAAACTGTTTTTT

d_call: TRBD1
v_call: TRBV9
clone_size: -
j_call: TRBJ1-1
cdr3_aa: CASSATGARNTEAFF
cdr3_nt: TGTGCCAGCAGCGCGACAGGGGCGAGAAACACTGAAGCTTTCTTT

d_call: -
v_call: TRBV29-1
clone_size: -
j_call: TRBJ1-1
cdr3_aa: CSVGEGGNTEAFF
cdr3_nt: TGCAGCGTTGGGGAGGGGGGGAACACTGAAGCTTTCTTT

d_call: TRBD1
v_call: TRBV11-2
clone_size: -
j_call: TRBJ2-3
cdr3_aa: CASSSRTGGTDTQYF
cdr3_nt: TGTGCCAGCAGCTCCCGGACAGGGGGCACAGATACGCAGTATTTT

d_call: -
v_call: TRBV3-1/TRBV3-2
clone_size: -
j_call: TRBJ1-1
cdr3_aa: CASSHSDGAEAFF
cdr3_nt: TGTGCCAGCAGCCATTCGGACGGGGCTGAAGCTTTCTTT

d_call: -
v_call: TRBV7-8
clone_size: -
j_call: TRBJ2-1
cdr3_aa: CASSITGGSYNEQFF
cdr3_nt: TGTGCCAGCAGCATTACCGGCGGCTCCTACAATGAGCAGTTCTTC

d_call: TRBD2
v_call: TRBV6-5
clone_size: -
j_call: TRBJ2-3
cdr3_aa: CASSYYSGGAGDTQYF
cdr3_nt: TGTGCCAGCAGTTACTATAGCGGGGGGGCTGGTGATACGCAGTATTTT

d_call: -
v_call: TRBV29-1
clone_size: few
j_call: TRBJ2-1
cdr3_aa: CSVRGRSYNEQFF
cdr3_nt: TGCAGCGTAAGGGGTCGCTCCTACAATGAGCAGTTCTTC

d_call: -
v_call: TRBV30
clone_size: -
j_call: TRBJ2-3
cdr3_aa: CAWTGRVSGKADTQYF
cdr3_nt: TGTGCCTGGACCGGTCGGGTTAGCGGCAAGGCAGATACGCAGTATTTT